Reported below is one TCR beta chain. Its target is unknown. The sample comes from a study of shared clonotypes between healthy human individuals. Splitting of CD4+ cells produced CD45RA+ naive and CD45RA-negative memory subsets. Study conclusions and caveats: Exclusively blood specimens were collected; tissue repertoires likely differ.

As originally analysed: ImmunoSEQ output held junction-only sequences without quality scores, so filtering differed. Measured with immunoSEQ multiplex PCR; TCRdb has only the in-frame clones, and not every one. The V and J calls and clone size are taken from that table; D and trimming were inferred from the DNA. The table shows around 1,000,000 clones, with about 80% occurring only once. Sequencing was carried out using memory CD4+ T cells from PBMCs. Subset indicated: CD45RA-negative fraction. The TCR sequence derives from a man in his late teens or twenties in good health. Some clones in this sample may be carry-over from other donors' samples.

For the CDR3, the DNA is TGTGCCAGCAGCTTAGCGAGTGGGCAGGCCGCCTACGAGCAGTACTTC. It specifies CASSLASGQAAYEQYF. The chain joins TRBV11-3 to TRBJ2-7, with no clear D. Germline assignment: CDR1 SGHNT and CDR2 YENEEA. V dropped 1 base and J dropped 2 bases, with 15 bases sitting between them. The CDR3 has 16 residues. The full variable domain, its missing parts supplied by reference TRBV11-3 and TRBJ2-7, is EAGVVQSPRYKIIEKKQPVAFWCNPISGHNTLYWYLQNLGQGPELLIRYENEEAVDDSQLPKDRFSAERLKGVDSTLKIQPAELGDSAVYLCASSLASGQAAYEQYFGPGTRLTVT.